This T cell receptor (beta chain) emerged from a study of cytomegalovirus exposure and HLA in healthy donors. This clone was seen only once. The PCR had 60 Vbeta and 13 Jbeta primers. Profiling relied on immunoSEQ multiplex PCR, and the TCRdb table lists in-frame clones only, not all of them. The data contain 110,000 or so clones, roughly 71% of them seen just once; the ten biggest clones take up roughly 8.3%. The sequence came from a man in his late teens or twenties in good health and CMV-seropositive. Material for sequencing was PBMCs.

For the CDR3, the DNA is TGTGCCAGCAGCTTGCCCTCGAAGCGGGGGTGTTTCTACGAGCAGTACGTC. This gives the protein CASSLPSKRGCFYEQYV. The V and J genes are TRBV5-4 and TRBJ2-7, with 8 bases aligning to TRBD2. J was trimmed by 3 bases and V by 1 base; bases with no gene match: 12. The CDR3 contains 17 residues. The germline CDR1 and CDR2 sequences are SGHNT and YYREEE (reference sequence).